This T cell receptor beta chain was captured by sequencing in a study of T-cell reconstitution after alpha-beta-depleted transplantation in children. Study-wide points: Some patients' high day-60 TCRbeta diversity was traced to surviving recipient T cells and thymic progenitors. One year after transplant, T-cell counts and diversity came mostly from newly produced T cells. Expanded graft clones numbering several hundred reportedly gave rise to alpha-beta T cells about two months after transplant.

CDR1 is SQVTM and CDR2 is ANQGSEA in the germline V gene. Trimming stripped 6 bases from V and 2 bases from J, with 5 bases between. CDR3 length: 10 residues. This clonotype was observed at least ten times. The antigen remains unidentified. A TCRbeta library incorporating unique molecular identifiers was prepared. MiXCR, run by TCRdb on the PCR reads, gives a single entry per CDR3 protein. Among 200,000 or so distinct CDR3 sequences listed, 5% to 7.5% were seen once. This TCR derives from a girl less than two years old with combined immunodeficiency, due to receive a stem cell transplant. The sequenced sample was PBMCs, obtained before TCRalphabeta/CD19-depleted stem cell transplant. J is TRBJ2-7 and V is TRBV29-1, with D uncertain. The CDR3, as DNA: TGCAGCGTCCGGGCCTACGAGCAGTACTTC. It specifies CSVRAYEQYF.